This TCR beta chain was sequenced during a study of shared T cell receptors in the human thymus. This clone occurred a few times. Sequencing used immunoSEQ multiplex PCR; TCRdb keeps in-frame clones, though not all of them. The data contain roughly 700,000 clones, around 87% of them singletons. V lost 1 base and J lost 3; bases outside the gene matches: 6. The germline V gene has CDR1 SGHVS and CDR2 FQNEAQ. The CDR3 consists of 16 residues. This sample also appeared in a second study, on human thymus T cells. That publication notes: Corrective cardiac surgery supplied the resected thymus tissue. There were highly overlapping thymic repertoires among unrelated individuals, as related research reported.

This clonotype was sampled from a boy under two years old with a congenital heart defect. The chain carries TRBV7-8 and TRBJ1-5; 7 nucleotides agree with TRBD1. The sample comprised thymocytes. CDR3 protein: CASSLGGGTDNQPQHF. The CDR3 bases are TGTGCCAGCAGCTTAGGCGGGGGGACAGACAATCAGCCCCAGCATTTT.